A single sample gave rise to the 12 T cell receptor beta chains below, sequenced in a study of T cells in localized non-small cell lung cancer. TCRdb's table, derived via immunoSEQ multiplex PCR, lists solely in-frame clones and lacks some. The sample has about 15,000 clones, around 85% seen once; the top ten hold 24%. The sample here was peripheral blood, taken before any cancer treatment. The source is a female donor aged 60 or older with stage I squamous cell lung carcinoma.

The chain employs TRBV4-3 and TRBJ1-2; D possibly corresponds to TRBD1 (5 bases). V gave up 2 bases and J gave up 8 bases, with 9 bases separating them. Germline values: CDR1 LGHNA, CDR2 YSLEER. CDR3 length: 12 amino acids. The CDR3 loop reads CASSQSGRGYTF. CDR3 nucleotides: TGCGCCAGCAGCCAATCAGGGAGGGGCTACACCTTC.

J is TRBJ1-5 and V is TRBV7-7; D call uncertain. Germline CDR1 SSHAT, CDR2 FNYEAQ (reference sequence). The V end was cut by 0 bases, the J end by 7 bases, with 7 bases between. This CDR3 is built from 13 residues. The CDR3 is CASSLAQDQPQHF. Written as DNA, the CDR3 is TGTGCCAGCAGCTTAGCGCAGGACCAGCCCCAGCATTTT.

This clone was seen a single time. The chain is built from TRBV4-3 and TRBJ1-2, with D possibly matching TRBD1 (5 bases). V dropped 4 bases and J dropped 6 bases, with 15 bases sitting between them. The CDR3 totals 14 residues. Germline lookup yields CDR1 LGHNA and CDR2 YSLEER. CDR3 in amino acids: CASSPWEQVDGYTF. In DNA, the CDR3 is TGCGCCAGCAGCCCATGGGAACAGGTGGATGGCTACACCTTC.

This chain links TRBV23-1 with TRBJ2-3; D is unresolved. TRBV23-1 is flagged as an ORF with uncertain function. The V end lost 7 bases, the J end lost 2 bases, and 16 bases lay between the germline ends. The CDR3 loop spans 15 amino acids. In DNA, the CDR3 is TGCGCCAGCACGCTTATACGAGGAATCACAGATACGCAGTATTTT. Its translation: CASTLIRGITDTQYF.

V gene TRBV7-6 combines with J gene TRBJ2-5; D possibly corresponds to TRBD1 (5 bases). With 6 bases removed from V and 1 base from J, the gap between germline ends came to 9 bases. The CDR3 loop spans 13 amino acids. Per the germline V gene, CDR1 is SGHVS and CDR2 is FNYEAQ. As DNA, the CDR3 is TGTGCCAGCAGTTGGACACTCCAAGAGACCCAGTACTTC. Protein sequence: CASSWTLQETQYF. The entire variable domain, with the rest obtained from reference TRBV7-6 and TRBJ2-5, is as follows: GAGVSQSPRYKVTKRGQDVALRCDPISGHVSLYWYRQALGQGPEFLTYFNYEAQQDKSGLPNDRFSAERPEGSISTLTIQRTEQRDSAMYRCASSWTLQETQYFGPGTRLLVL.

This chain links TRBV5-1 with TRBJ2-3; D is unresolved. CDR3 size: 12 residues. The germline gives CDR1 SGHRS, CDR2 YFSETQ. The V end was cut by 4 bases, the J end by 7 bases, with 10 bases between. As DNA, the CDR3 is TGCGCCAGCAGCATGACCGAAAATACGCAGTATTTT. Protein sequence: CASSMTENTQYF.

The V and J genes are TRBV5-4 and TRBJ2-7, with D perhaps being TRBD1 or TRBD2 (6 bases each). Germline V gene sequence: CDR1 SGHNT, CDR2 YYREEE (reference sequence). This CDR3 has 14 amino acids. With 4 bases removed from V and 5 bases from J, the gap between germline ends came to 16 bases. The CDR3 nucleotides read TGTGCCAGCAGCGGGCGGGACAACGTGGACGAGCAGTACTTC. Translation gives CASSGRDNVDEQYF.

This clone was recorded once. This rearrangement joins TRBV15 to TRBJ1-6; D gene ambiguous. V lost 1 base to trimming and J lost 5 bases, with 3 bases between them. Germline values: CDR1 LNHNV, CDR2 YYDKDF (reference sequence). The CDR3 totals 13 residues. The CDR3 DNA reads TGTGCCACCAGCAGAGGGAATAATTCACCCCTCCACTTT. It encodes CATSRGNNSPLHF.

The CDR3 DNA is TGTGCCAGCAGCAAAGCCTGGTACTCCTACGAGCAGTACTTC. Translation: CASSKAWYSYEQYF. This chain links TRBV21-1 with TRBJ2-7. TRBV21-1 is annotated as a pseudogene. CDR3 length equals 14 residues.

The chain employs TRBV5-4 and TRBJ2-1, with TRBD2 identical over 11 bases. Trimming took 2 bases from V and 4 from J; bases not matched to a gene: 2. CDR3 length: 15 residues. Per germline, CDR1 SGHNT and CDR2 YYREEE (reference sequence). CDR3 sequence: CASSFGTSGYNEQFF. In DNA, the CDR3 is TGTGCCAGCAGCTTCGGGACTAGCGGATACAATGAGCAGTTCTTC.

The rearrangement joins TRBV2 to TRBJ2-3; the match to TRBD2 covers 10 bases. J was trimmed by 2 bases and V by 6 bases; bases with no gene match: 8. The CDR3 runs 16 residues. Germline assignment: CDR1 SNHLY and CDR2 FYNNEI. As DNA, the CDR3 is TGTGCCAGCAGGAGGGGAACTAGCGGGAACACAGATACGCAGTATTTT. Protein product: CASRRGTSGNTDTQYF.

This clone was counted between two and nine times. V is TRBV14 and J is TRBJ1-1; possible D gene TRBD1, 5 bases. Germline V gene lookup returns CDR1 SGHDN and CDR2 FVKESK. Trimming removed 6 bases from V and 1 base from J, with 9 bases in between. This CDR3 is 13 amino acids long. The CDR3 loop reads CASRVTGNTEAFF. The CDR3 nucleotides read TGTGCCAGCAGGGTTACAGGGAACACTGAAGCTTTCTTT.